These T cell receptor beta chains were read from a single sample in a study of T cell changes during pregnancy in multiple sclerosis. Clones were sequenced by immunoSEQ multiplex PCR, and TCRdb holds only the in-frame ones, with some missing. The data show roughly 80,000 clones, with 85% to 95% seen just once and approximately 2.4% held by the top ten. The starting material was peripheral blood, obtained after pregnancy. The receptors originated from a female donor in good health, enrolled as a control in a pregnancy study. Both conserved end residues are part of each CDR3. Each record gives: CDR3 protein, CDR3 DNA, clone size, D gene, J gene, V gene. The D gene is left open where the match is weak. Only part of the rows carry a size: once, few, many, or a class if the clone is expanded.

CDR3 protein: CASSQGTSGYLNTGELFF
CDR3 DNA: TGTGCCAGCAGCCAGGGGACTAGCGGATATTTGAACACCGGGGAGCTGTTTTTT
clone size: .
D gene: TRBD2
J gene: TRBJ2-2
V gene: TRBV14

CDR3 protein: CASGDRGPTYGYTF
CDR3 DNA: TGTGCCAGTGGGGACAGGGGGCCTACTTATGGCTACACCTTC
clone size: .
D gene: TRBD1
J gene: TRBJ1-2
V gene: TRBV19

CDR3 protein: CASGLTTPSGGTEAFF
CDR3 DNA: TGTGCTAGTGGTTTGACAACTCCCTCGGGGGGGACTGAAGCTTTCTTT
clone size: once
D gene: .
J gene: TRBJ1-1
V gene: TRBV12-5

CDR3 protein: CASSRFGLEGNEQFF
CDR3 DNA: TGTGCCAGCAGTCGCTTCGGGCTGGAGGGCAATGAGCAGTTCTTC
clone size: .
D gene: .
J gene: TRBJ2-1
V gene: TRBV27

CDR3 protein: CASRTSQSYNEQFF
CDR3 DNA: TGTGCCAGTAGGACGTCACAGTCCTACAATGAGCAGTTCTTC
clone size: .
D gene: .
J gene: TRBJ2-1
V gene: TRBV19

CDR3 protein: CAWSLLNTGELFF
CDR3 DNA: TGTGCCTGGAGTTTATTGAACACCGGGGAGCTGTTTTTT
clone size: .
D gene: .
J gene: TRBJ2-2
V gene: TRBV30

CDR3 protein: CSVLTLLGNTEAFF
CDR3 DNA: TGCAGCGTCCTGACCCTCCTAGGGAACACTGAAGCTTTCTTT
clone size: once
D gene: .
J gene: TRBJ1-1
V gene: TRBV29-1

CDR3 protein: CASREMTGNQETQYF
CDR3 DNA: TGTGCCAGCAGGGAGATGACAGGGAACCAAGAGACCCAGTACTTC
clone size: .
D gene: TRBD1
J gene: TRBJ2-5
V gene: TRBV2

CDR3 protein: CASSLDRARQPQHF
CDR3 DNA: TGTGCCAGCAGCTTAGACAGGGCTCGTCAGCCCCAGCATTTT
clone size: .
D gene: .
J gene: TRBJ1-5
V gene: TRBV7-8

CDR3 protein: CASRQQGSDTQYF
CDR3 DNA: TGTGCCAGCAGACAACAGGGGTCAGATACGCAGTATTTT
clone size: .
D gene: TRBD1
J gene: TRBJ2-3
V gene: TRBV6-6

CDR3 protein: CASSEGLGSTDTQYF
CDR3 DNA: TGCGCCAGCAGCGAGGGACTAGGGTCCACAGATACGCAGTATTTT
clone size: .
D gene: TRBD2
J gene: TRBJ2-3
V gene: TRBV5-1

CDR3 protein: CASSQEGRGGLTDTQYF
CDR3 DNA: TGCGCCAGCAGCCAAGAGGGGCGGGGGGGACTCACAGATACGCAGTATTTT
clone size: .
D gene: TRBD2
J gene: TRBJ2-3
V gene: TRBV4-1

CDR3 protein: CASSITGAVNEKLFF
CDR3 DNA: TGTGCCAGCAGCATCACAGGGGCTGTTAATGAAAAACTGTTTTTT
clone size: once
D gene: TRBD1
J gene: TRBJ1-4
V gene: TRBV5-8

CDR3 protein: CASSVYREQFF
CDR3 DNA: TGTGCCAGCAGTGTCTATCGAGAGCAGTTCTTC
clone size: .
D gene: .
J gene: TRBJ2-1
V gene: TRBV6-1

CDR3 protein: CASRVTGSIFYEQYF
CDR3 DNA: TGTGCCAGCAGGGTGACCGGGTCTATCTTCTACGAGCAGTACTTC
clone size: .
D gene: .
J gene: TRBJ2-7
V gene: TRBV6-1

CDR3 protein: CSVEGAAKNIQYF
CDR3 DNA: TGCAGCGTTGAAGGAGCAGCCAAAAACATTCAGTACTTC
clone size: .
D gene: .
J gene: TRBJ2-4
V gene: TRBV29-1

CDR3 protein: CASSPYPRDNHNEQYF
CDR3 DNA: TGTGCCAGCAGTCCCTACCCCCGGGACAATCACAACGAGCAGTACTTC
clone size: .
D gene: .
J gene: TRBJ2-7
V gene: TRBV25-1

CDR3 protein: CASSADRSNTEAFF
CDR3 DNA: TGTGCCAGTAGTGCAGACAGGTCGAACACTGAAGCTTTCTTT
clone size: .
D gene: .
J gene: TRBJ1-1
V gene: TRBV19

CDR3 protein: CASSETDRGNSPLHF
CDR3 DNA: TGTGCCAGCAGCGAAACGGACAGGGGTAATTCACCCCTCCACTTT
clone size: few
D gene: TRBD1
J gene: TRBJ1-6
V gene: TRBV7-8

CDR3 protein: CASSLGVQRLIGGYTF
CDR3 DNA: TGTGCCAGCAGCCTTGGAGTTCAACGCTTAATCGGGGGCTACACCTTC
clone size: .
D gene: .
J gene: TRBJ1-2
V gene: TRBV9

CDR3 protein: CASSERRGTALLWGYTF
CDR3 DNA: TGTGCCAGCAGTGAAAGGCGAGGGACAGCCCTGCTTTGGGGCTACACCTTC
clone size: .
D gene: TRBD1
J gene: TRBJ1-2
V gene: TRBV6-1

CDR3 protein: CACWDRQTNNEQFF
CDR3 DNA: TGTGCCTGCTGGGACAGGCAAACAAACAATGAGCAGTTCTTC
clone size: .
D gene: TRBD1
J gene: TRBJ2-1
V gene: TRBV30

CDR3 protein: CASLISVGLYSQPQHF
CDR3 DNA: TGTGCCAGCCTCATCTCGGTGGGGCTATACAGTCAGCCCCAGCATTTT
clone size: once
D gene: .
J gene: TRBJ1-5
V gene: TRBV28

CDR3 protein: CASSYLPGYEQYF
CDR3 DNA: TGTGCTAGCAGCTACCTGCCGGGTTACGAGCAGTACTTC
clone size: .
D gene: .
J gene: TRBJ2-7
V gene: TRBV7-7

CDR3 protein: CASSYLTSGRDTQYF
CDR3 DNA: TGTGCCAGCAGTTACCTGACTAGCGGGAGGGATACGCAGTATTTT
clone size: .
D gene: TRBD2
J gene: TRBJ2-3
V gene: TRBV6-6

CDR3 protein: CASSFNGQGAYGYTF
CDR3 DNA: TGTGCCAGCAGTTTTAACGGACAGGGGGCTTATGGCTACACCTTC
clone size: .
D gene: TRBD1
J gene: TRBJ1-2
V gene: TRBV27

CDR3 protein: CASTSGGTYEQYF
CDR3 DNA: TGTGCCAGTACTAGCGGGGGAACCTACGAGCAGTACTTC
clone size: .
D gene: TRBD2
J gene: TRBJ2-7
V gene: TRBV19

CDR3 protein: CASSFQAGETQYF
CDR3 DNA: TGTGCCAGCAGCTTCCAGGCGGGAGAGACCCAGTACTTC
clone size: .
D gene: .
J gene: TRBJ2-5
V gene: TRBV7-9

CDR3 protein: CASADRPTNTGELFF
CDR3 DNA: TGTGCCAGTGCTGACAGGCCCACGAACACCGGGGAGCTGTTTTTT
clone size: .
D gene: .
J gene: TRBJ2-2
V gene: TRBV19

CDR3 protein: CASSPAGGTGGEKEQFF
CDR3 DNA: TGTGCCAGCAGCCCCGCAGGCGGGACAGGGGGTGAAAAAGAGCAGTTCTTC
clone size: .
D gene: TRBD1
J gene: TRBJ2-1
V gene: TRBV5-4

CDR3 protein: CASRGLEYSTGELFF
CDR3 DNA: TGTGCCAGCAGGGGACTAGAATATAGCACCGGGGAGCTGTTTTTT
clone size: .
D gene: TRBD2
J gene: TRBJ2-2
V gene: TRBV28

CDR3 protein: CASTFWEGSGYTF
CDR3 DNA: TGTGCCAGCACCTTCTGGGAGGGCTCTGGCTACACCTTC
clone size: .
D gene: .
J gene: TRBJ1-2
V gene: TRBV25-1

CDR3 protein: CASSPNRVSYEQYF
CDR3 DNA: TGTGCCAGTAGTCCCAACAGGGTCTCCTACGAGCAGTACTTC
clone size: .
D gene: .
J gene: TRBJ2-7
V gene: TRBV19

CDR3 protein: CASTDGGVRETQYF
CDR3 DNA: TGTGCCAGCACTGACGGGGGAGTGAGGGAGACCCAGTACTTC
clone size: .
D gene: .
J gene: TRBJ2-5
V gene: TRBV5-4

CDR3 protein: CASRLDTIKGTQYF
CDR3 DNA: TGTGCCAGCAGGCTGGACACCATAAAAGGGACCCAGTACTTC
clone size: .
D gene: .
J gene: TRBJ2-5
V gene: TRBV6-5

CDR3 protein: CASSPRIWTTEGSSPLHF
CDR3 DNA: TGTGCCAGCTCACCACGCATCTGGACCACGGAGGGAAGTTCACCCCTCCACTTT
clone size: .
D gene: .
J gene: TRBJ1-6
V gene: TRBV18

CDR3 protein: CASSFSGNEQYF
CDR3 DNA: TGTGCCAGCAGCTTTAGCGGGAACGAGCAGTACTTC
clone size: .
D gene: TRBD2
J gene: TRBJ2-7
V gene: TRBV7-2

CDR3 protein: CASSPSGSSNNEQFF
CDR3 DNA: TGTGCCAGCAGTCCTAGCGGGAGTAGTAACAATGAGCAGTTCTTC
clone size: .
D gene: TRBD2
J gene: TRBJ2-1
V gene: TRBV6-1

CDR3 protein: CASSPSGGAPDTQYF
CDR3 DNA: TGTGCCAGCAGTCCTAGCGGGGGGGCCCCAGATACGCAGTATTTT
clone size: .
D gene: TRBD2
J gene: TRBJ2-3
V gene: TRBV6-4

CDR3 protein: CASSQGGPSGDGSYEQYF
CDR3 DNA: TGTGCCAGCAGCCAAGGGGGACCTAGCGGGGATGGCTCCTACGAGCAGTACTTC
clone size: .
D gene: TRBD2
J gene: TRBJ2-7
V gene: TRBV4-2

CDR3 protein: CASSWRTGGPGNTIYF
CDR3 DNA: TGTGCCAGCAGTTGGAGGACAGGGGGGCCTGGAAACACCATATATTTT
clone size: .
D gene: TRBD1
J gene: TRBJ1-3
V gene: TRBV28

CDR3 protein: CAWSKGQGAISNQPQHF
CDR3 DNA: TGTGCCTGGAGTAAGGGACAGGGGGCGATCAGCAATCAGCCCCAGCATTTT
clone size: once
D gene: TRBD1
J gene: TRBJ1-5
V gene: TRBV30

CDR3 protein: CASSDRDRDGYEQYF
CDR3 DNA: TGTGCCAGCAGTGACCGGGACAGGGACGGCTACGAGCAGTACTTC
clone size: .
D gene: TRBD1
J gene: TRBJ2-7
V gene: TRBV25-1

CDR3 protein: CSVEVGTKSTEAFF
CDR3 DNA: TGCAGCGTTGAAGTCGGGACTAAGAGCACTGAAGCTTTCTTT
clone size: .
D gene: .
J gene: TRBJ1-1
V gene: TRBV29-1

CDR3 protein: CASSPLAGTSTDTQYF
CDR3 DNA: TGTGCCAGCAGCCCGTTAGCGGGGACTAGCACAGATACGCAGTATTTT
clone size: .
D gene: TRBD2
J gene: TRBJ2-3
V gene: TRBV7-6

CDR3 protein: CASSPGLARTDTQYF
CDR3 DNA: TGTGCCAGCTCACCGGGACTAGCTCGCACAGATACGCAGTATTTT
clone size: .
D gene: TRBD2
J gene: TRBJ2-3
V gene: TRBV18

CDR3 protein: CASSQDRGPREQYF
CDR3 DNA: TGTGCCAGCAGCCAGGACAGGGGGCCACGCGAGCAGTACTTC
clone size: .
D gene: TRBD1
J gene: TRBJ2-7
V gene: TRBV7-8

CDR3 protein: CASSLGQGWNTEAFF
CDR3 DNA: TGTGCCAGCAGCTTGGGACAGGGGTGGAACACTGAAGCTTTCTTT
clone size: .
D gene: TRBD1
J gene: TRBJ1-1
V gene: TRBV7-9

CDR3 protein: CASSQDTTAYQPQHF
CDR3 DNA: TGCGCCAGCAGCCAAGATACCACAGCCTATCAGCCCCAGCATTTT
clone size: once
D gene: .
J gene: TRBJ1-5
V gene: TRBV4-1

CDR3 protein: CASSYRPGGNQPQHF
CDR3 DNA: TGTGCCAGCAGTTACAGACCAGGGGGCAATCAGCCCCAGCATTTT
clone size: .
D gene: .
J gene: TRBJ1-5
V gene: TRBV6-5

CDR3 protein: CASSPTRQGGTDTQYF
CDR3 DNA: TGTGCCAGCTCGCCCACCCGACAGGGGGGCACAGATACGCAGTATTTT
clone size: .
D gene: TRBD1
J gene: TRBJ2-3
V gene: TRBV18

CDR3 protein: CASSSSGGIQETQYF
CDR3 DNA: TGTGCCAGCAGCTCTAGCGGGGGGATCCAAGAGACCCAGTACTTC
clone size: .
D gene: TRBD2
J gene: TRBJ2-5
V gene: TRBV13

CDR3 protein: CASSRRGSDTGELFF
CDR3 DNA: TGTGCCAGCAGCCGAAGGGGGTCGGACACCGGGGAGCTGTTTTTT
clone size: .
D gene: .
J gene: TRBJ2-2
V gene: TRBV7-8

CDR3 protein: CASSPTWAGGRDEQFF
CDR3 DNA: TGTGCCAGCAGCCCGACCTGGGCGGGGGGGCGGGATGAGCAGTTCTTC
clone size: .
D gene: TRBD2
J gene: TRBJ2-1
V gene: TRBV7-9

CDR3 protein: CASSSRGETQYF
CDR3 DNA: TGTGCCAGCAGCAGTAGGGGGGAGACCCAGTACTTC
clone size: .
D gene: .
J gene: TRBJ2-5
V gene: TRBV28

CDR3 protein: CASSRDSMSNEQFF
CDR3 DNA: TGCGCCAGCAGCCGGGACTCTATGTCCAATGAGCAGTTCTTC
clone size: .
D gene: .
J gene: TRBJ2-1
V gene: TRBV5-1

CDR3 protein: CASSPWGREGQPQHF
CDR3 DNA: TGTGCCAGCAGTCCCTGGGGCAGGGAGGGGCAGCCCCAGCATTTT
clone size: .
D gene: .
J gene: TRBJ1-5
V gene: TRBV27

CDR3 protein: CASSALAGVTGELFF
CDR3 DNA: TGCGCCAGCAGCGCACTAGCGGGAGTTACCGGGGAGCTGTTTTTT
clone size: .
D gene: TRBD2
J gene: TRBJ2-2
V gene: TRBV4-1